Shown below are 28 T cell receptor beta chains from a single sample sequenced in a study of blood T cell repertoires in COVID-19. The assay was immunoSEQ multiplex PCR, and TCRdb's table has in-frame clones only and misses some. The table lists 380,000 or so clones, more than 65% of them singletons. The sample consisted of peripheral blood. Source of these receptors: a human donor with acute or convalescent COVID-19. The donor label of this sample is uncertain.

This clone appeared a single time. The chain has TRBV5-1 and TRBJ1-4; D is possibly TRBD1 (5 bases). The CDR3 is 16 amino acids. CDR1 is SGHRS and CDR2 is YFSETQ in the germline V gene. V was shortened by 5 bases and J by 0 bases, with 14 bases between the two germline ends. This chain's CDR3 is CASRGNAGPTNEKLFF. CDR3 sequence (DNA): TGCGCCAGCAGAGGGAATGCGGGGCCAACTAATGAAAAACTGTTTTTT.

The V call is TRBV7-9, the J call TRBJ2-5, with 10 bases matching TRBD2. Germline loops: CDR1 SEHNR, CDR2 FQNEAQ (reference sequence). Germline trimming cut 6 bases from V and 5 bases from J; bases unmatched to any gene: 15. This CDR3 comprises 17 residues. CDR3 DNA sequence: TGTGCCAGCAGTTTACTAGCGGGGTATCACGTCGGGGAGACCCAGTACTTC. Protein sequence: CASSLLAGYHVGETQYF.

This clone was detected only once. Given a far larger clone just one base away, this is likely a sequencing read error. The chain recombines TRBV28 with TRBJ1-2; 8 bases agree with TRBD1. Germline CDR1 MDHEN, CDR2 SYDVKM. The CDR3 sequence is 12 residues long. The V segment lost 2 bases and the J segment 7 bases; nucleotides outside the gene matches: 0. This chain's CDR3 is CASSLTGGGYTF. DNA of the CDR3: TGTGCCAGCAGTTTAACAGGGGGTGGCTACACCTTC.

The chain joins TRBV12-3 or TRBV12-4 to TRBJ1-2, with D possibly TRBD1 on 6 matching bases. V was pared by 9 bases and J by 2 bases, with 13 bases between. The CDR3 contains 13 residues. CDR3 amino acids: CASRTDQNYGYTF. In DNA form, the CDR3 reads TGTGCCAGTAGGACAGACCAAAACTATGGCTACACCTTC.

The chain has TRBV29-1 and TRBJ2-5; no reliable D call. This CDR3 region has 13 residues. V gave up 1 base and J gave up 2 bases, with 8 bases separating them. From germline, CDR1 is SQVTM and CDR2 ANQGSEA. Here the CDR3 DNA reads TGCAGCGTTGAAGGTGTCTTTCAAGAGACCCAGTACTTC. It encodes CSVEGVFQETQYF.

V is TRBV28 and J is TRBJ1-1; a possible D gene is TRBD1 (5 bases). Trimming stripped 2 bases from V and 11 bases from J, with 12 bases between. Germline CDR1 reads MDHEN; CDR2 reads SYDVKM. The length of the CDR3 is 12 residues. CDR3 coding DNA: TGTGCCAGCAGTTTAGAGGTAGGGACTGCTTTCTTT. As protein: CASSLEVGTAFF.

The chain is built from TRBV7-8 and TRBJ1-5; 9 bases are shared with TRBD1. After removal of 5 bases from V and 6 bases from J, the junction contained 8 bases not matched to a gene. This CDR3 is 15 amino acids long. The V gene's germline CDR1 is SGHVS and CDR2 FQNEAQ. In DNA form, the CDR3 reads TGTGCCAGCAGCCCCCAGGGACAGGGAGGTCAGCCCCAGCATTTT. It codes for CASSPQGQGGQPQHF.

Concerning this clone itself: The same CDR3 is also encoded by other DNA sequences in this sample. CDR3 residues: CASSPPDRTYEQYF. The CDR3 DNA follows: TGCGCCAGCAGCCCTCCCGACAGGACCTACGAGCAGTACTTC. V gene TRBV4-1 combines with J gene TRBJ2-7; a weak D match, TRBD1 (6 bases). The CDR3 is 14 residues long. The germline CDR1 and CDR2 sequences are MGHRA and YSYEKL. V was shortened by 4 bases and J by 2 bases, with 12 bases between the two germline ends.

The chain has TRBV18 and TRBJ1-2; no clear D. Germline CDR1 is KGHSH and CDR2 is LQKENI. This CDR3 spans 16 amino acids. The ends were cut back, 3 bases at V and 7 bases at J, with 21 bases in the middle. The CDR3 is CASSPIEDGGVGGYTF. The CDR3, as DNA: TGTGCCAGCTCACCGATTGAGGACGGAGGTGTCGGTGGCTACACCTTC.

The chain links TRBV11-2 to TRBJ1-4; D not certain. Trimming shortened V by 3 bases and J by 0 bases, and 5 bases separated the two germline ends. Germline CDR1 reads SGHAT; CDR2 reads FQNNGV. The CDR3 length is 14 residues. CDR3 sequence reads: CASSFYATNEKLFF. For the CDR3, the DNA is TGTGCCAGCAGCTTTTATGCAACTAATGAAAAACTGTTTTTT.

This CDR3 reads CASNFEDSRANYGYTF. For the CDR3, the DNA is TGTGCCAGCAATTTCGAAGACAGCCGCGCTAACTATGGCTACACCTTC. The chain is built from TRBV28 and TRBJ1-2; TRBD1 is a possible D gene (5 bases). V was cut by 7 bases and J by 0 bases, with 18 bases left in between. Germline V gene lookup returns CDR1 MDHEN and CDR2 SYDVKM. The CDR3 is 16 amino acids.

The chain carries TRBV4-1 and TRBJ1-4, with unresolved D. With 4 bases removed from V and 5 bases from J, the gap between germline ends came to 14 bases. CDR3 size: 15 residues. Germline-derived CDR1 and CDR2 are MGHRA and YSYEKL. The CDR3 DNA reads TGCGCCAGCAGCCCCCGAGGGAGTCCGAATGAAAAACTGTTTTTT. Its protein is CASSPRGSPNEKLFF.

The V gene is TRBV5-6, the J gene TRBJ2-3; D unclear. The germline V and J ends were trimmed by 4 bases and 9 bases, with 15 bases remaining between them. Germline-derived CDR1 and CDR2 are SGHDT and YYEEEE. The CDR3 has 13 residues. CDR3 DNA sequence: TGTGCCAGCAGCCCCCGACATGTGAGCACGCAGTATTTT. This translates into CASSPRHVSTQYF.

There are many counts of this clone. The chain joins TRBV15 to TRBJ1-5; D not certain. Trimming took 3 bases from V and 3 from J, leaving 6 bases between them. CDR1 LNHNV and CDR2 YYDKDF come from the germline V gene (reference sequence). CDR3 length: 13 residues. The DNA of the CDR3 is TGTGCCACCAGCAGTGGGCACAATCAGCCCCAGCATTTT. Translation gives CATSSGHNQPQHF.

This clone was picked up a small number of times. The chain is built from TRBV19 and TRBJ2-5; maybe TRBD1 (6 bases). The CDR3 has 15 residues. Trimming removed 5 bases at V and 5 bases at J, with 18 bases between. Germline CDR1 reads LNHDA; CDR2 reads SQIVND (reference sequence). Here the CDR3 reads CASSLRSQGRETQYF. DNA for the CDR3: TGTGCCAGTAGTCTAAGATCACAGGGTCGGGAGACCCAGTACTTC.

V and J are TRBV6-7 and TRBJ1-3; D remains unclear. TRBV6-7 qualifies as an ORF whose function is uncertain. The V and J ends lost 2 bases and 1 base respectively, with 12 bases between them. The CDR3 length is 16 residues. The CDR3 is CASSYGQAFSGNTIYF. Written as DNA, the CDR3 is TGTGCCAGCAGTTACGGGCAGGCATTTTCTGGAAACACCATATATTTT.

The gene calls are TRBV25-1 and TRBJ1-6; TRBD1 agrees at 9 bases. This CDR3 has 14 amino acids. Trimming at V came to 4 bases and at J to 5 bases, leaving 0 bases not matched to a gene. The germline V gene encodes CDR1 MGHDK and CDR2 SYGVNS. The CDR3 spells CASSGTGDNSPLHF. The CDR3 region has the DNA TGTGCCAGCAGTGGGACAGGGGATAATTCACCCCTCCACTTT.

This CDR3 reads CASAIGGTGYNEQFF. In DNA form, the CDR3 reads TGTGCCAGCGCGATAGGGGGTACTGGCTACAATGAGCAGTTCTTC. This chain links TRBV28 with TRBJ2-1; tentative D call: TRBD1 (6 bases). There are 15 residues in the CDR3. V was pared by 8 bases and J by 3 bases, with 17 bases between. Germline lookup yields CDR1 MDHEN and CDR2 SYDVKM.

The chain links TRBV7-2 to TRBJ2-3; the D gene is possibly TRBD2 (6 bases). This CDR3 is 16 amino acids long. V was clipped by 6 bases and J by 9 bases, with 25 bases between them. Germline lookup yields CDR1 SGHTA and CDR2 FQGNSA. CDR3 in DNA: TGTGCCAGCAGGCCGGGGACTCGGCAGTTTGGGACGACGCAGTATTTT. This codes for CASRPGTRQFGTTQYF.

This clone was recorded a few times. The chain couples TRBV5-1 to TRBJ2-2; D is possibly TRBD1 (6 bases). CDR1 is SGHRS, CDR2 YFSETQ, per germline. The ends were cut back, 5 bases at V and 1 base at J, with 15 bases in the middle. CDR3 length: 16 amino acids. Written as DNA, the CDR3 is TGCGCCAGCAGATCTACCGGACAGTTGAACACCGGGGAGCTGTTTTTT. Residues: CASRSTGQLNTGELFF.

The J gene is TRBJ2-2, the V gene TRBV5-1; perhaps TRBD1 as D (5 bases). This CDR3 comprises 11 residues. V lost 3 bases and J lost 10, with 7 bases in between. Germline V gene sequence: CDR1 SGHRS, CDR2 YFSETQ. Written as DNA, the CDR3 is TGCGCCAGCAGCTGGGGCGAGGAGCTGTTTTTT. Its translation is CASSWGEELFF.

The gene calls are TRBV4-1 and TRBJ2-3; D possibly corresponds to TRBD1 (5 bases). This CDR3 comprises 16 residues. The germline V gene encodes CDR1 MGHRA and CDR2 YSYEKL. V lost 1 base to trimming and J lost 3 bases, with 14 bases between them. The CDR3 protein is CASSQVSRGTTDTQYF. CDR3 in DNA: TGCGCCAGCAGCCAAGTATCTAGGGGAACGACAGATACGCAGTATTTT.

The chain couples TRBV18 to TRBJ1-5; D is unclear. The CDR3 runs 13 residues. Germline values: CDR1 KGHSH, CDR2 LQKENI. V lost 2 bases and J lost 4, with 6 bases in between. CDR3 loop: CASSPTVNQPQHF. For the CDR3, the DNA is TGTGCCAGCTCACCAACAGTAAATCAGCCCCAGCATTTT.

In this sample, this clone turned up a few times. CDR3 sequence reads: CASSLDGRGVTEAFF. DNA for the CDR3: TGTGCCAGCAGCTTAGATGGCAGGGGGGTAACTGAAGCTTTCTTT. This rearrangement joins TRBV11-2 to TRBJ1-1; the match to TRBD1 covers 7 bases. This CDR3 is 15 amino acids long. Trimming took 0 bases from V and 5 from J; bases not matched to a gene: 6. From germline, CDR1 is SGHAT and CDR2 FQNNGV.

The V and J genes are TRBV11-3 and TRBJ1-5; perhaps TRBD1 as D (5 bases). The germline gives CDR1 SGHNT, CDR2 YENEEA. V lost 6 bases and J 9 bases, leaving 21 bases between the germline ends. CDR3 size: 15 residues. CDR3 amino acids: CASSPTGLRSSPQHF. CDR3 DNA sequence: TGTGCCAGCAGTCCAACAGGTCTTCGCTCGTCGCCCCAGCATTTT.

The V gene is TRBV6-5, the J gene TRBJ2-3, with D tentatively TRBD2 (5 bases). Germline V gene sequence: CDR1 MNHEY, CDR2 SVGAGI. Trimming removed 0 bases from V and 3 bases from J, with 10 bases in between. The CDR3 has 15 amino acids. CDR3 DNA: TGTGCCAGCAGTTACTCGAGGGTAATGACAGATACGCAGTATTTT. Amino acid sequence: CASSYSRVMTDTQYF.

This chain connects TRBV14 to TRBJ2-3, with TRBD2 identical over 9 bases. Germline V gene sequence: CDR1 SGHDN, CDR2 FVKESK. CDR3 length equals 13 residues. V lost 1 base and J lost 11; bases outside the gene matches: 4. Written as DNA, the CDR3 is TGTGCCAGCAGCCAAGCTAGCGGGACCAGGCAGTATTTT. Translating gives CASSQASGTRQYF.

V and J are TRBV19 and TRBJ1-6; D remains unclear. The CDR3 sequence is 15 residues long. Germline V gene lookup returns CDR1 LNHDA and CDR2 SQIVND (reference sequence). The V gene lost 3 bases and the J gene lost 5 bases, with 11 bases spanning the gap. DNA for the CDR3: TGTGCCAGTAGTATTGGGTTTGAGGATAATTCACCCCTCCACTTT. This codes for CASSIGFEDNSPLHF. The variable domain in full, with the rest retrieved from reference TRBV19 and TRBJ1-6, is DGGITQSPKYLFRKEGQNVTLSCEQNLNHDAMYWYRQDPGQGLRLIYYSQIVNDFQKGDIAEGYSVSREKKESFPLTVTSAQKNPTAFYLCASSIGFEDNSPLHFGNGTRLTVT.